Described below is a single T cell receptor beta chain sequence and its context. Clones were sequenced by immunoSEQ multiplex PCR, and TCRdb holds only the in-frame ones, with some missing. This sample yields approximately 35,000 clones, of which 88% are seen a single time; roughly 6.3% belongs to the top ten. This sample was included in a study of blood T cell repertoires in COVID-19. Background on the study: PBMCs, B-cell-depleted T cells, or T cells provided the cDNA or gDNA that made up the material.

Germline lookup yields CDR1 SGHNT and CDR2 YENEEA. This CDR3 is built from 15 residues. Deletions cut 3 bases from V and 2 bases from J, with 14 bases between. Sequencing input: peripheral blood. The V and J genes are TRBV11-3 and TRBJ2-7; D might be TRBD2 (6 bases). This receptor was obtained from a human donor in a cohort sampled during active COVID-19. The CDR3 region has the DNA TGTGCCAGCAGCTTGGGCGGGATGGGAGCCTACGAGCAGTACTTC. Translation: CASSLGGMGAYEQYF.